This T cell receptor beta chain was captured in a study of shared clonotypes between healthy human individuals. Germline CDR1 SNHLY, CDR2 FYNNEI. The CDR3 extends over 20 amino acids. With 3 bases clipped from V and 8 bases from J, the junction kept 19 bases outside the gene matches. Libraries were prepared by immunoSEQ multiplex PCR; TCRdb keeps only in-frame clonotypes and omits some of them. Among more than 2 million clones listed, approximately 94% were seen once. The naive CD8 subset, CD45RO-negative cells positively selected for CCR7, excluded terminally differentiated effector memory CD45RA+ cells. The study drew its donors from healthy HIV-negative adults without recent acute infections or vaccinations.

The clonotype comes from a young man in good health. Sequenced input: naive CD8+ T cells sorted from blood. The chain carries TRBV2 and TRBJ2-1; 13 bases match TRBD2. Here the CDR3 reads CASSDYVTSGGSPFLDEQFF. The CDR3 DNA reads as TGTGCCAGCAGTGACTACGTGACTAGCGGGGGGTCCCCTTTTCTCGATGAGCAGTTCTTC.